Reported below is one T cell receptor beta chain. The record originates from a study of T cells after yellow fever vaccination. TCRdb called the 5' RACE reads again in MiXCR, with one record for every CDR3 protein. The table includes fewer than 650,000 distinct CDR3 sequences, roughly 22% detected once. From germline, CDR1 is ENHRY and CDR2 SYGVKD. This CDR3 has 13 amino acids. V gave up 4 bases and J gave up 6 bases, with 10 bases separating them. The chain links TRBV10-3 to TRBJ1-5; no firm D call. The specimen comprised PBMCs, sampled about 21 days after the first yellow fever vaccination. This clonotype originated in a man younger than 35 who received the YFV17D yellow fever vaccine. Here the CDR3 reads CAISVGGRQPQHF. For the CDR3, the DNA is TGTGCCATCAGTGTCGGAGGTCGTCAGCCCCAGCATTTT.